This entry lists 7 T cell receptor beta chains sequenced from one sample in a study of T cells in Graves' hyperthyroidism and ophthalmopathy. Amplified regions were TCR beta CDR3 sequences from RNA transcripts. HTBI primers were the set used in a first-round RT-PCR of the TCR CDR3. MiXCR was run by TCRdb on the multiplex PCR reads, yielding one entry per CDR3 protein. The sample carries 750,000 to 900,000 distinct CDR3 sequences, 38% recorded once. Sequencing used blood. These receptors all come from a young man with Graves' hyperthyroidism.

There are many counts of this clonotype. Relative to the germline gene, one junction end is altered; a read error may explain this. The V and J genes are TRBV9 and TRBJ1-1, with D unresolved. CDR1 and CDR2 from the germline V gene are SGDLS and YYNGEE. This CDR3 has 13 amino acids. DNA of the CDR3: TGCGCCAGCAGCGAGACGGTGAACACTGAAGCTTTCTTT. Protein: CASSETVNTEAFF.

The rearrangement joins TRBV29-1 to TRBJ1-2; no reliable D call. The germline V gene has CDR1 SQVTM and CDR2 ANQGSEA. V dropped 4 bases and J dropped 8 bases, with 23 bases sitting between them. The CDR3 sequence is 15 residues long. The CDR3 spells CSVAQQNTGELGYTF. The CDR3 region has the DNA TGCAGCGTTGCCCAACAGAACACCGGGGAGCTGGGCTACACCTTC. The full variable domain, in which reference TRBV29-1 and TRBJ1-2 provide the parts outside the CDR3, is SAVISQKPSRDICQRGTSLTIQCQVDSQVTMMFWYRQQPGQSLTLIATANQGSEATYESGFVIDKFPISRPNLTFSTLTVSNMSPEDSSIYLCSVAQQNTGELGYTFGSGTRLTVV.

Ten or more counts support this clonotype. The V gene is TRBV5-1, the J gene TRBJ1-6; D remains unclear. Trimming pared 4 bases from V and 6 bases from J, leaving 14 bases between. The CDR3 totals 15 residues. Germline V gene data show CDR1 as SGHRS and CDR2 as YFSETQ. The CDR3 DNA reads as TGCGCCAGCAGCCCCGGAAGAACAGCTAATTCACCCCTCCACTTT. Translation: CASSPGRTANSPLHF. Full variable domain (outside the CDR3, taken from reference TRBV5-1 and TRBJ1-6): KAGVTQTPRYLIKTRGQQVTLSCSPISGHRSVSWYQQTPGQGLQFLFEYFSETQRNKGNFPGRFSGRQFSNSRSEMNVSTLELGDSALYLCASSPGRTANSPLHFGNGTRLTVT.

There are a few counts of this clonotype. The chain links TRBV20-1 to TRBJ2-7, with 9 bases fitting TRBD1. The CDR3 is made up of 16 amino acids. Trimming cost V 5 bases and J 5 bases; bases outside gene matches: 16. From germline, CDR1 is DFQATT and CDR2 SNEGSKA (reference sequence). The CDR3 here is CSARPLLDRGEDEQYF. The CDR3 DNA reads TGCAGTGCTCGCCCCTTACTGGACAGGGGAGAAGACGAGCAGTACTTC.

This clonotype was detected many times. The rearrangement links TRBV15 to TRBJ1-3; D uncertain. With 0 bases removed from V and 0 bases from J, the gap between germline ends came to 9 bases. Germline CDR1 reads LNHNV; CDR2 reads YYDKDF (reference sequence). The CDR3 covers 16 residues. The CDR3 region has the DNA TGTGCCACCAGCAGAGATCAGTTGGGCTCTGGAAACACCATATATTTT. Its translation is CATSRDQLGSGNTIYF.

This clonotype was picked up many times. This chain links TRBV29-1 with TRBJ1-1; 9 bases fit TRBD1. From germline, CDR1 is SQVTM and CDR2 ANQGSEA. V lost 6 bases to trimming and J lost 0 bases; unmatched junction nucleotides: 8. CDR3 length: 15 amino acids. CDR3 residues: CSVDTGTGMNTEAFF. Here the CDR3 DNA reads TGCAGCGTAGATACCGGGACAGGGATGAACACTGAAGCTTTCTTT.

The chain has TRBV6-5 and TRBJ2-5; D may be TRBD1 (7 bases). The CDR3 loop spans 17 amino acids. Germline V gene data show CDR1 as MNHEY and CDR2 as SVGAGI. Trimming shortened V by 0 bases and J by 1 base, and 15 bases separated the two germline ends. CDR3 loop: CASSYSKAGGSQETQYF. CDR3 sequence (DNA): TGTGCCAGCAGTTACTCGAAGGCAGGGGGGAGCCAAGAGACCCAGTACTTC.